These T cell receptor beta chains were read from a single sample in a study of T cells in Graves' hyperthyroidism and ophthalmopathy. Using its own MiXCR run on the multiplex PCR reads, TCRdb lists one record per CDR3 protein. The sample carries some 800,000 distinct CDR3 sequences, over 35% recorded once. The sequenced sample consisted of blood. The source of these receptors is a man between 18 and 29 years old with Graves' hyperthyroidism. The CDR3 runs from the conserved cysteine through the conserved F or W. A D gene is named only where the DNA matches it firmly. The size field is filled for only some rows; it gives once, few, many or a size class.

v_call: TRBV2
j_call: TRBJ1-2
d_call: .
clone_size: .
cdr3_nt: TGTGCCAGCAGCCCTACTAGCGAGGGTGGCTACACCTTC
cdr3_aa: CASSPTSEGGYTF

v_call: TRBV10-3
j_call: TRBJ2-7
d_call: .
clone_size: many
cdr3_nt: TGTGCCATCAGTATCAGCTCCTACGAGCAGTACTTC
cdr3_aa: CAISISSYEQYF

v_call: TRBV5-6
j_call: TRBJ1-2
d_call: .
clone_size: many
cdr3_nt: TGTGCCAGCAGCGCTGGAGCAGGCGGCTACACCTTC
cdr3_aa: CASSAGAGGYTF

v_call: TRBV20-1
j_call: TRBJ2-7
d_call: .
clone_size: few
cdr3_nt: TGCAGTACCAGAATGGGTGGTCCCCCCTACGAGCAGTACTTC
cdr3_aa: CSTRMGGPPYEQYF

v_call: TRBV10-3
j_call: TRBJ1-4
d_call: TRBD1
clone_size: .
cdr3_nt: TGTGCCATCAAGGACAGGGACCCCAGAGAGGAAAAACTGTTTTTT
cdr3_aa: CAIKDRDPREEKLFF

v_call: TRBV9
j_call: TRBJ2-7
d_call: .
clone_size: few
cdr3_nt: TGTGCCAGCAGCCTAGGACGGGACTTCTACGAGCAGTACTTC
cdr3_aa: CASSLGRDFYEQYF

v_call: TRBV5-1
j_call: TRBJ1-3
d_call: .
clone_size: .
cdr3_nt: TGCGCCAGCAGGCGGGGGGACGACACCATATATTTT
cdr3_aa: CASRRGDDTIYF

v_call: TRBV9
j_call: TRBJ2-5
d_call: .
clone_size: .
cdr3_nt: TGTGCCAGCAGCATGAAGGGAGAGACCCAGTACTTC
cdr3_aa: CASSMKGETQYF

v_call: TRBV9
j_call: TRBJ2-5
d_call: TRBD1
clone_size: few
cdr3_nt: TGTGCCAGCAGCGTAGGGACAGGGGCGCGGGAGACCCAGTACTTC
cdr3_aa: CASSVGTGARETQYF

v_call: TRBV12-3/TRBV12-4
j_call: TRBJ1-5
d_call: .
clone_size: few
cdr3_nt: TGTGCCAGCAAAGACAGTAGCAATCAGCCCCAGCATTTT
cdr3_aa: CASKDSSNQPQHF

v_call: TRBV10-2
j_call: TRBJ1-1
d_call: .
clone_size: .
cdr3_nt: TGCGCCAGCAGAAGGCCCAGGAGCACTGAAGCTTCCTTT
cdr3_aa: CASRRPRSTEASF

v_call: TRBV2
j_call: TRBJ2-7
d_call: TRBD1
clone_size: .
cdr3_nt: TGTGCCAGCAGGGACAGGGGGTTTTACGAGCAGTACTTC
cdr3_aa: CASRDRGFYEQYF

v_call: TRBV5-1
j_call: TRBJ2-7
d_call: .
clone_size: .
cdr3_nt: TGCGCCAGCAGCTGGGACGGACTCCACTACGAGCAGTACTTC
cdr3_aa: CASSWDGLHYEQYF

v_call: TRBV2
j_call: TRBJ2-2
d_call: .
clone_size: .
cdr3_nt: TGTGCCAGCAGCCCCGGGATCGGTGGCACCGGGGAGCTGTTTTTT
cdr3_aa: CASSPGIGGTGELFF

v_call: TRBV15
j_call: TRBJ2-7
d_call: .
clone_size: many
cdr3_nt: TGTGCCACCAGCAGAGACCCAGGCCTCACCTACGAGCAGTACTTC
cdr3_aa: CATSRDPGLTYEQYF

v_call: TRBV7-2
j_call: TRBJ1-6
d_call: .
clone_size: many
cdr3_nt: TGTGCCAGCAGGGACCATAATTCACCCCTCCACTTT
cdr3_aa: CASRDHNSPLHF

v_call: TRBV6-5
j_call: TRBJ1-1
d_call: TRBD1
clone_size: .
cdr3_nt: TGTGTCAGCAGCCAACAGGGGACTGAAGCTTTCTTT
cdr3_aa: CVSSQQGTEAFF

v_call: TRBV6-5
j_call: TRBJ1-3
d_call: .
clone_size: .
cdr3_nt: TGTGCCAGCAGTTACGGGGGGGGCTCTGGAAACACCATATATTTT
cdr3_aa: CASSYGGGSGNTIYF

v_call: TRBV29-1
j_call: TRBJ1-1
d_call: .
clone_size: many
cdr3_nt: TGCAGCGTTGACACAGGGAAACTGACTGAAGCTTTCTTT
cdr3_aa: CSVDTGKLTEAFF

v_call: TRBV7-2
j_call: TRBJ2-7
d_call: TRBD1
clone_size: few
cdr3_nt: TGTGCCAGCAGCCACACTTTGGGACAGGGGATGCACGAGCAGTACTTC
cdr3_aa: CASSHTLGQGMHEQYF

v_call: TRBV5-1
j_call: TRBJ2-7
d_call: TRBD1
clone_size: .
cdr3_nt: TGCGCCAGTACGGTGGCCGGGACAGACTATTACGAGCAGTACTTC
cdr3_aa: CASTVAGTDYYEQYF

v_call: TRBV6-5
j_call: TRBJ1-5
d_call: .
clone_size: once
cdr3_nt: .
cdr3_aa: CASSVGPGGTNQPQHF

v_call: TRBV7-2
j_call: TRBJ1-3
d_call: .
clone_size: many
cdr3_nt: TGTGCCAGCAGCTTAGCTTCCAGCTCTGGAAACACCATATATTTT
cdr3_aa: CASSLASSSGNTIYF

v_call: TRBV29-1
j_call: TRBJ1-2
d_call: TRBD1
clone_size: .
cdr3_nt: TGCAGCGTGACAGGGGCCGACTATGGCTACACCTTC
cdr3_aa: CSVTGADYGYTF

v_call: TRBV19
j_call: TRBJ2-7
d_call: .
clone_size: .
cdr3_nt: TGTGCCAGTAGTATAGTCGGCAGGGAGTTTGGCGAGCAGTACTTC
cdr3_aa: CASSIVGREFGEQYF

v_call: TRBV29-1
j_call: TRBJ1-1
d_call: .
clone_size: .
cdr3_nt: TGCAGCCCCTTCGACGCGAACACTGAAGCTTTCTTT
cdr3_aa: CSPFDANTEAFF

v_call: TRBV7-2
j_call: TRBJ2-5
d_call: .
clone_size: few
cdr3_nt: TGTGCCAGCAGCGGGACAAATTCGGAGACCCAGTACTTC
cdr3_aa: CASSGTNSETQYF

v_call: TRBV10-3
j_call: TRBJ1-5
d_call: .
clone_size: .
cdr3_nt: TGTGCCAGCAGGGACTACACTTATCAGCCCCAGCATTTT
cdr3_aa: CASRDYTYQPQHF

v_call: TRBV4-2
j_call: TRBJ2-5
d_call: .
clone_size: few
cdr3_nt: TGTGCCAGCAGCCAAGATTACTACCAAGAGACCCAGTACTTC
cdr3_aa: CASSQDYYQETQYF

v_call: TRBV10-3
j_call: TRBJ1-2
d_call: .
clone_size: many
cdr3_nt: TGTGCCATCAGTGAATCCACAGGTCCAGCTAACTATGGCTACACCTTC
cdr3_aa: CAISESTGPANYGYTF

v_call: TRBV9
j_call: TRBJ1-4
d_call: .
clone_size: .
cdr3_nt: TGTGCCAGCAGCGTCTGGGGGAGTGAAAAACTGTTTTTT
cdr3_aa: CASSVWGSEKLFF

v_call: TRBV20-1
j_call: TRBJ1-5
d_call: .
clone_size: many
cdr3_nt: TGCAGTGCTAGTCGGGACGGCAATCAGCCCCAGCATTTT
cdr3_aa: CSASRDGNQPQHF

v_call: TRBV2
j_call: TRBJ1-4
d_call: .
clone_size: .
cdr3_nt: TGTGCCAGCAGCACAGGGACCGGGGCCAACGTCCTGACTAATGAAAAACTGTTTTTT
cdr3_aa: CASSTGTGANVLTNEKLFF

v_call: TRBV5-1
j_call: TRBJ1-2
d_call: TRBD1
clone_size: many
cdr3_nt: TGCGCCAGCCGGCGGAGACTGGACAGGGGTTATGGCTACACCTTC
cdr3_aa: CASRRRLDRGYGYTF

v_call: TRBV6-1
j_call: TRBJ1-6
d_call: .
clone_size: .
cdr3_nt: TGTGCCGGCCGGCAGACAATAAATTCACCCCTCCACTTT
cdr3_aa: CAGRQTINSPLHF

v_call: TRBV7-9
j_call: TRBJ2-7
d_call: TRBD2
clone_size: .
cdr3_nt: TGTGCCAGCACCGGGACTAGCGGGAAATCCTACGAGCAGTACTTC
cdr3_aa: CASTGTSGKSYEQYF

v_call: TRBV2
j_call: TRBJ2-7
d_call: .
clone_size: .
cdr3_nt: TGTGCCAGCAGTGAATCCGGGGTTGACGACGAGCAGTACTTC
cdr3_aa: CASSESGVDDEQYF